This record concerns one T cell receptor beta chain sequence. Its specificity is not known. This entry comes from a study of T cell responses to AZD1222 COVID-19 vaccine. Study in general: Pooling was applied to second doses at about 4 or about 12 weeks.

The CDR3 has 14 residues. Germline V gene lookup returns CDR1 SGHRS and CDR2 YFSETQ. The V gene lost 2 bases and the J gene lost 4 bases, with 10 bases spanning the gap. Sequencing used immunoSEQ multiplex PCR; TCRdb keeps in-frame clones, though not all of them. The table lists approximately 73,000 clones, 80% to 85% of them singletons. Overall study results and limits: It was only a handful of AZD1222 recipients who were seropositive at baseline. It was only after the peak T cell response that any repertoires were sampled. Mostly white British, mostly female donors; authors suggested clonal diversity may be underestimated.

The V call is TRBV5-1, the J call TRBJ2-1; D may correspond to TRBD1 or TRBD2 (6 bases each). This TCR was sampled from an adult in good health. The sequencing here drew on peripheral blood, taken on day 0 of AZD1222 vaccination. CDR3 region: CASSFSGAYNEQFF. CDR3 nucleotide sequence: TGCGCCAGCAGCTTTTCGGGGGCTTACAATGAGCAGTTCTTC.